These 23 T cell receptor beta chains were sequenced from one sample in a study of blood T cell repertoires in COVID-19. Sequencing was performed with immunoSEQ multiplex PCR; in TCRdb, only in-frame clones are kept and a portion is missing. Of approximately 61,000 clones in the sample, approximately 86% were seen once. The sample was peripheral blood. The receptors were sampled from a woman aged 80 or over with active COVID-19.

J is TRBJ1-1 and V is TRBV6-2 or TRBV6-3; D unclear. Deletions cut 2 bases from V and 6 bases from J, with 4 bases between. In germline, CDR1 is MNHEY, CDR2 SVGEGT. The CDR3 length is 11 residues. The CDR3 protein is CASSYSAEAFF. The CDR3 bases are TGTGCCAGCAGTTACAGCGCTGAAGCTTTCTTT.

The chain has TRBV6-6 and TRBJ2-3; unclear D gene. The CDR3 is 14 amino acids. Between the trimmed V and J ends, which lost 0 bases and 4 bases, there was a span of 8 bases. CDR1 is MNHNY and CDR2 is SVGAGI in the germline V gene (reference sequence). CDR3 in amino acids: CASSYSRVPDTQYF. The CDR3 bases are TGTGCCAGCAGTTACTCCCGGGTCCCAGATACGCAGTATTTT.

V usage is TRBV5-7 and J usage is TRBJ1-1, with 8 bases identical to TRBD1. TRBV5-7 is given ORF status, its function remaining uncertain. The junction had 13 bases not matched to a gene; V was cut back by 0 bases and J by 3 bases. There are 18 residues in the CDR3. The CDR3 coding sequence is TGTGCCAGCAGCTTGGAAAGTTGTGACAGGGGCAAACACACTGAAGCTTTCTTT. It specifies CASSLESCDRGKHTEAFF.

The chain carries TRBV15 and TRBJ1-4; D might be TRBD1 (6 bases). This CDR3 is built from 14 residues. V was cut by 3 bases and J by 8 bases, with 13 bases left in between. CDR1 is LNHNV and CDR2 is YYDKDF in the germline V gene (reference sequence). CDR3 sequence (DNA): TGTGCCACCAGCAGGGGGGGGCGCTGGGAAAAACTGTTTTTT. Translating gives CATSRGGRWEKLFF. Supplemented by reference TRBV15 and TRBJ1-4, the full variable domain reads DAMVIQNPRYQVTQFGKPVTLSCSQTLNHNVMYWYQQKSSQAPKLLFHYYDKDFNNEADTPDNFQSRRPNTSFCFLDIRSPGLGDTAMYLCATSRGGRWEKLFFGSGTQLSVL.

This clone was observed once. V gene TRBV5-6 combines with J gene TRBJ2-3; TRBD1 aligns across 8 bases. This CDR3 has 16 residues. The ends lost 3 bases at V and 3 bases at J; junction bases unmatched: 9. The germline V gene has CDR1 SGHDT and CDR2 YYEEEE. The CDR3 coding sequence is TGTGCCAGCAGCTCGAAACAGGGGGATGGGACAGATACGCAGTATTTT. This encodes CASSSKQGDGTDTQYF.

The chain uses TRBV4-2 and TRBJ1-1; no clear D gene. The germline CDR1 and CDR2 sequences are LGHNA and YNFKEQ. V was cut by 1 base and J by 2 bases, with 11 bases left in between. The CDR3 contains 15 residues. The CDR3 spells CASSQVSPSNTEAFF. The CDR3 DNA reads TGTGCCAGCAGCCAAGTAAGCCCAAGTAACACTGAAGCTTTCTTT.

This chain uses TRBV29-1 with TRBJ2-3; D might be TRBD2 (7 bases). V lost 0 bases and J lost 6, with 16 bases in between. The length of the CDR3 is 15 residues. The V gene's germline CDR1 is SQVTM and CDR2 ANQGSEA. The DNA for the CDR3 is TGCAGCGTTGAAGATAGTGGGCGGGGGCCGGATACGCAGTATTTT. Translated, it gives CSVEDSGRGPDTQYF.

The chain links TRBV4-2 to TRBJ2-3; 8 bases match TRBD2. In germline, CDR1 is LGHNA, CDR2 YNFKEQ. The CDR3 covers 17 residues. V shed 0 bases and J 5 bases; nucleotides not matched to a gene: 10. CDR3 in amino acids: CASSQETPSGGKDTQYF. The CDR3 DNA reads TGTGCCAGCAGCCAAGAGACCCCAAGCGGGGGTAAAGATACGCAGTATTTT.

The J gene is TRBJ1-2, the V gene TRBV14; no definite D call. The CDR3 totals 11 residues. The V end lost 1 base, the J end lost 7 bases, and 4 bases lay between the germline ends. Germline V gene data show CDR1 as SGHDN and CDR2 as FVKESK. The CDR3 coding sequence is TGTGCCAGCAGCCAAGGAGGTGGCTACACCTTC. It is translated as CASSQGGGYTF.

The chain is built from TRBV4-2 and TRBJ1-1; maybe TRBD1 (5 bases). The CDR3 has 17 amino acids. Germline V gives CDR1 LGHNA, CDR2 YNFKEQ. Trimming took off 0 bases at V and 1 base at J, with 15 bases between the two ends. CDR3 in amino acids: CASSQDWGRRWNTEAFF. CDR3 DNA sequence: TGTGCCAGCAGCCAAGATTGGGGCCGTAGATGGAACACTGAAGCTTTCTTT.

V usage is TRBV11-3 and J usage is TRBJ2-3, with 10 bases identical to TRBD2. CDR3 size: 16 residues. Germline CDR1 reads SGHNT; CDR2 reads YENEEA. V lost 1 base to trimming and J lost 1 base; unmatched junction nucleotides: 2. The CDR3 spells CASSLGLAGGTDTQYF. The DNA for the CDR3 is TGTGCCAGCAGCTTAGGACTAGCGGGCGGCACAGATACGCAGTATTTT.

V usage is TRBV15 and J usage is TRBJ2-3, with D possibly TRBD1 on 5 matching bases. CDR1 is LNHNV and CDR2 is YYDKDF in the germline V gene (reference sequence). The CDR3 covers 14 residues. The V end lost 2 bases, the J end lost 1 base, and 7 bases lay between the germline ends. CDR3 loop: CATSRQGGTDTQYF. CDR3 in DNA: TGTGCCACCAGCAGACAGGGTGGCACAGATACGCAGTATTTT.

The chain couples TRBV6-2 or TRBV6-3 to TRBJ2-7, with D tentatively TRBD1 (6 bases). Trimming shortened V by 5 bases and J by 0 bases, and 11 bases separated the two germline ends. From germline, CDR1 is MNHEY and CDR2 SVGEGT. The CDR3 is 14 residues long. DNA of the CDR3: TGTGCCAGCAGTGGGGACACCAGCTCCTACGAGCAGTACTTC. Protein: CASSGDTSSYEQYF.

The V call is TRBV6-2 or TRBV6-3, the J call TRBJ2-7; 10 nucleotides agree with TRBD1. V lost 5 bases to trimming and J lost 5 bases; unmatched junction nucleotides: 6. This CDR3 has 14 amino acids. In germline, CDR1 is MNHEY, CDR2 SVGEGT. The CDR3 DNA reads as TGTGCCAGCAGTCGGATCGACAGGGGGCACGAGCAGTACTTC. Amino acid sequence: CASSRIDRGHEQYF.

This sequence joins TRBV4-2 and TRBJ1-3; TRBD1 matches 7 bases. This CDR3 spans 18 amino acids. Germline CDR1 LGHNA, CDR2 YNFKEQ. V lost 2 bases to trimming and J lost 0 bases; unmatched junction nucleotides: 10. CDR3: CASSQFRTGTDSGNTIYF. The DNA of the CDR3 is TGTGCCAGCAGCCAATTCCGGACCGGGACAGACTCTGGAAACACCATATATTTT.

Here the CDR3 reads CATSRGQGAGEQYF. CDR3 in DNA: TGTGCCACCAGCAGGGGACAGGGGGCAGGCGAGCAGTACTTC. The chain couples TRBV15 to TRBJ2-7, with 12 bases aligning to TRBD1. V lost 3 bases and J lost 6; bases outside the gene matches: 3. Per the germline V gene, CDR1 is LNHNV and CDR2 is YYDKDF (reference sequence). This CDR3 is 14 amino acids long.

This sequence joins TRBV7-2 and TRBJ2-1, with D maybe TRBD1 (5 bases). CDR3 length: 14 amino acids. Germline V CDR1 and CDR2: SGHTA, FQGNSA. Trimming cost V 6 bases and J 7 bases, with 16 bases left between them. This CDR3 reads CASRPTGAGNEQFF. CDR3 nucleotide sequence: TGTGCCAGCAGACCGACTGGGGCAGGGAATGAGCAGTTCTTC.

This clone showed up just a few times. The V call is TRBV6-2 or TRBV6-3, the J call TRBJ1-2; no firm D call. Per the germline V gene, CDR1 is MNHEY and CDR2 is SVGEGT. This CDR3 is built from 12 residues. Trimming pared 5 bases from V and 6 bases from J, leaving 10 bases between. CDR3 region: CASSPFKNGYTF. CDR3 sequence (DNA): TGTGCCAGCAGTCCCTTTAAAAATGGCTACACCTTC.

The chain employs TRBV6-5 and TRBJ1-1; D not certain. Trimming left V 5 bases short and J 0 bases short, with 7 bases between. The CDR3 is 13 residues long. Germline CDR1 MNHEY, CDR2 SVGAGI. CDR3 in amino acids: CASSTVMNTEAFF. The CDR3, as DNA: TGTGCCAGCAGTACAGTAATGAACACTGAAGCTTTCTTT.

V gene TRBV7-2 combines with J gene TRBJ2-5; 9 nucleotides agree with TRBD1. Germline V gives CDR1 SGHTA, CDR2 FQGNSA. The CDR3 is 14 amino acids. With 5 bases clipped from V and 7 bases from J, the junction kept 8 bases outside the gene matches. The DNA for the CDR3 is TGTGCCAGCAGCCTAAGACAGGGGGAGGGGACCCAGTACTTC. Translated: CASSLRQGEGTQYF. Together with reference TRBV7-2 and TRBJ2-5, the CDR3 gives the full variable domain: GAGVSQSPSNKVTEKGKDVELRCDPISGHTALYWYRQSLGQGLEFLIYFQGNSAPDKSGLPSDRFSAERTGGSVSTLTIQRTQQEDSAVYLCASSLRQGEGTQYFGPGTRLLVL.

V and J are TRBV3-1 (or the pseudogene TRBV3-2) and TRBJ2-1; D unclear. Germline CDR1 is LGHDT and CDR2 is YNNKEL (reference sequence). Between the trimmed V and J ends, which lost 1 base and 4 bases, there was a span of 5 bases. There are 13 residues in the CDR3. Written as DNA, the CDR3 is TGTGCCAGCAGCCAAGGCCGGTACAATGAGCAGTTCTTC. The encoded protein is CASSQGRYNEQFF.

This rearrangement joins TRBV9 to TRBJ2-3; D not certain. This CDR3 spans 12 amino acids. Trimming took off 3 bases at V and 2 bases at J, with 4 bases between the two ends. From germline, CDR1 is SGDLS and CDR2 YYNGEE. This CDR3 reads CASSANTDTQYF. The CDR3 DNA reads TGTGCCAGCAGCGCCAACACAGATACGCAGTATTTT.

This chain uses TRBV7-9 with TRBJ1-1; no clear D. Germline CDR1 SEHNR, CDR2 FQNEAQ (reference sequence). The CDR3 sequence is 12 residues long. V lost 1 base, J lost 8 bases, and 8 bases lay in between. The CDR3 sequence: CASSLGGGEAFF. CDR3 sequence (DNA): TGTGCCAGCAGCTTAGGGGGAGGGGAAGCTTTCTTT.